The source of this T cell receptor (beta chain) is a study of T cells in Graves' hyperthyroidism and ophthalmopathy. Points from the study as a whole: Most thyroid clonotypes expanded above 0.001 were also detected in blood. Ophthalmopathy was distinguished from stable hyperthyroidism by 13 V-J signatures.

V dropped 3 bases and J dropped 5 bases, with 11 bases sitting between them. The CDR3 runs to 13 residues. Germline CDR1 is DFQATT and CDR2 is SNEGSKA (reference sequence). Amplified regions were TCR beta CDR3 sequences from RNA transcripts. Using the HTBI primer set, a first-round RT-PCR was run on the TCR CDR3. TCRdb independently ran MiXCR on the multiplex PCR reads; one entry per CDR3 protein. The sample yields about 350,000 distinct CDR3 sequences, around 14% seen once. Over 18 months, lack of ophthalmopathy progression marked Graves' hyperthyroidism as stable. Worth noting for this clonotype: As yet, its antigen is unknown.

Sequenced: blood. The receptor was isolated from a woman aged 30 to 39 with Graves' hyperthyroidism. The chain has TRBV20-1 and TRBJ2-1; tentative D call: TRBD2 (5 bases). The CDR3 sequence is CSASVPGDNEQFF. The CDR3 DNA reads as TGCAGTGCTAGTGTCCCCGGGGACAATGAGCAGTTCTTC.